These 24 T cell receptor beta chains were all obtained from the same sample, sequenced in a study of spatial heterogeneity in lung cancer. Documented time point: sample taken at primary tumor resection. Unsorted samples of tumor, nontumor lung or frozen PBMC had their whole RNA sequenced. TCRdb re-derived calls from the 5' RACE reads in MiXCR, one entry per CDR3 protein. The sample contains about 6,100 distinct CDR3 sequences, under 15% of which appear only once. Material: normal lung tissue next to the tumor, obtained at surgery. The receptors shown here come from a male donor with early-stage non-small cell lung cancer.

This clonotype is classed as medium-sized. The chain has TRBV20-1 and TRBJ2-7; TRBD2 aligns across 8 bases. CDR3 length: 14 residues. Trimming cost V 5 bases and J 5 bases; bases outside gene matches: 11. Germline V gene sequence: CDR1 DFQATT, CDR2 SNEGSKA (reference sequence). The CDR3 protein is CSASQSGSNDEQYF. DNA for the CDR3: TGCAGTGCTTCCCAAAGCGGGAGTAACGACGAGCAGTACTTC.

This clonotype was seen repeatedly, ten times or more. V is TRBV5-4 and J is TRBJ1-1; TRBD1 might be the D (6 bases). The germline CDR1 and CDR2 sequences are SGHNT and YYREEE (reference sequence). There are 15 residues in the CDR3. Deletions cut 6 bases from V and 0 bases from J, with 15 bases between. The CDR3 loop reads CASTWGPGVNTEAFF. CDR3 sequence (DNA): TGTGCCAGCACCTGGGGGCCAGGGGTGAACACTGAAGCTTTCTTT.

There are many counts of this clonotype. V and J are TRBV27 and TRBJ1-4, with 9 bases aligning to TRBD1. CDR3 length: 16 amino acids. Germline V CDR1 and CDR2: MNHEY, SMNVEV (reference sequence). Trimming removed 4 bases from V and 8 bases from J; junction bases left unmatched: 11. CDR3 in amino acids: CASSSGQGQMGEKLFF. CDR3 DNA sequence: TGTGCCAGCAGTTCGGGACAGGGACAGATGGGGGAAAAACTGTTTTTT.

This clonotype was observed a few times. The rearrangement joins TRBV14 to TRBJ1-2; unclear D gene. The V end lost 3 bases, the J end lost 6 bases, and 11 bases lay between the germline ends. The CDR3 contains 13 residues. Germline lookup yields CDR1 SGHDN and CDR2 FVKESK. The CDR3 bases are TGTGCCAGCAGCCACGGGCGGAGGGATGGCTACACCTTC. Protein product: CASSHGRRDGYTF.

This clonotype was observed many times. The V gene is TRBV4-2, the J gene TRBJ1-4; 8 bases agree with TRBD1. The CDR3 is 16 amino acids. V lost 4 bases and J lost 6; bases outside the gene matches: 10. Germline-derived CDR1 and CDR2 are LGHNA and YNFKEQ. CDR3 sequence reads: CASSPGTGIQDEKLFF. The CDR3, as DNA: TGTGCCAGCAGCCCCGGGACAGGAATACAGGATGAAAAACTGTTTTTT.

In this sample, this clonotype turned up many times. The chain employs TRBV6-2 or TRBV6-3 and TRBJ2-7; TRBD1 or TRBD2 may be the D gene (5 bases each). The CDR3 covers 14 residues. V was clipped by 0 bases and J by 0 bases, with 6 bases between them. Germline lookup yields CDR1 MNHEY and CDR2 SVGEGT. This CDR3 reads CASSYSGDSYEQYF. The CDR3 DNA sequence: TGTGCCAGCAGTTACTCGGGGGACTCCTACGAGCAGTACTTC.

This clonotype was seen at least ten times. The V and J genes are TRBV18 and TRBJ1-1; TRBD1 aligns across 7 bases. The V gene's germline CDR1 is KGHSH and CDR2 LQKENI. The CDR3 loop spans 13 amino acids. V shed 2 bases, J shed 6 bases, and the junction held 3 bases outside the gene matches. The CDR3 reads CASSPAQGPEAFF. The DNA of the CDR3 is TGTGCCAGCTCACCAGCACAGGGGCCTGAAGCTTTCTTT.

In its sample, this clonotype ranks as medium-sized (0.01 to 0.1%). This chain joins TRBV29-1 and TRBJ1-2, with a tentative D call TRBD1 (5 bases). Germline V CDR1 and CDR2: SQVTM, ANQGSEA. Trimming cost V 2 bases and J 7 bases, with 14 bases left between them. This CDR3 has 13 amino acids. CDR3 amino acids: CSVETQGTSGYTF. CDR3 nucleotides: TGCAGCGTTGAAACCCAGGGTACGAGTGGCTACACCTTC.

This clonotype is medium-sized. This rearrangement joins TRBV11-2 to TRBJ2-2; 10 bases line up with TRBD2. This CDR3 has 18 amino acids. The V gene end was trimmed by 4 bases and the J gene end by 2 bases; junction bases not matched to a gene: 10. Germline assignment: CDR1 SGHAT and CDR2 FQNNGV. The DNA of the CDR3 is TGTGCCAGCAGCTCACCTCTAGCGGGAGCGACAAACACCGGGGAGCTGTTTTTT. Translation gives CASSSPLAGATNTGELFF.

The sample holds many counts of this clonotype. The genes are TRBV2 and TRBJ2-5; 8 positions agree with TRBD1. CDR3 length: 15 amino acids. V lost 5 bases to trimming and J lost 2 bases; unmatched junction nucleotides: 7. The germline V gene encodes CDR1 SNHLY and CDR2 FYNNEI. CDR3 in amino acids: CASSREGQGQETQYF. CDR3 in DNA: TGTGCCAGCAGTCGAGAAGGACAGGGACAAGAGACCCAGTACTTC. The complete variable domain, with remaining parts taken from reference TRBV2 and TRBJ2-5, reads EPEVTQTPSHQVTQMGQEVILRCVPISNHLYFYWYRQILGQKVEFLVSFYNNEISEKSEIFDDQFSVERPDGSNFTLKIRSTKLEDSAMYFCASSREGQGQETQYFGPGTRLLVL.

The rearrangement uses TRBV7-2 and TRBJ2-3, with TRBD2 identical over 15 bases. CDR3 size: 17 residues. Germline CDR1 reads SGHTA; CDR2 reads FQGNSA. V lost 4 bases and J lost 5; bases outside the gene matches: 7. The CDR3 here is CASSSGGTSGGLDTQYF. For the CDR3, the DNA is TGTGCCAGCAGCTCCGGAGGGACTAGCGGGGGGCTAGATACGCAGTATTTT.

This clonotype qualifies as medium-sized. The V call is TRBV18, the J call TRBJ1-2; D uncertain. The V end lost 4 bases, the J end lost 8 bases, and 17 bases lay between the germline ends. This CDR3 spans 14 amino acids. Germline V gene lookup returns CDR1 KGHSH and CDR2 LQKENI. CDR3 residues: CASSLQPGVGGYTF. The CDR3 DNA is TGTGCCAGCTCACTCCAACCCGGGGTCGGCGGCTACACCTTC.

In its sample, this clonotype was seen many times. The chain employs TRBV6-5 and TRBJ1-2; 9 nucleotides match TRBD1. Germline V lookup: CDR1 MNHEY, CDR2 SVGAGI. J lost 5 bases, V lost 0 bases, and 10 bases had no gene match. This CDR3 is built from 17 residues. CDR3 nucleotide sequence: TGTGCCAGCAGTTACTCCCGGACAGGGGCGACTTTTTATGGCTACACCTTC. This gives the protein CASSYSRTGATFYGYTF.

This clonotype appeared many times. CDR3 in amino acids: CASSQDRWAHQETQYF. CDR3 in DNA: TGTGCCAGCAGCCAAGATCGGTGGGCGCACCAAGAGACCCAGTACTTC. The J gene is TRBJ2-5, the V gene TRBV14; D is uncertain. Deletions cut 0 bases from V and 0 bases from J, with 11 bases between. The CDR3 has 16 residues. Germline V CDR1 and CDR2: SGHDN, FVKESK.

This clonotype counts as medium-sized. This sequence joins TRBV12-3 or TRBV12-4 and TRBJ1-2; the D is unclear. Trimming took 3 bases from V and 0 from J, leaving 5 bases between them. The CDR3 contains 13 residues. The CDR3 DNA follows: TGTGCCAGCAGTTTGACATCTAACTATGGCTACACCTTC. Encoded protein: CASSLTSNYGYTF.

This clonotype is medium-sized in the sample. V gene TRBV7-2 combines with J gene TRBJ2-3; D gene uncertain. Germline V gene data show CDR1 as SGHTA and CDR2 as FQGNSA. This CDR3 is 13 amino acids long. V lost 1 base and J 3 bases, leaving 5 bases between the germline ends. CDR3 residues: CASSLGLTDTQYF. CDR3 bases: TGTGCCAGCAGCTTAGGTTTGACAGATACGCAGTATTTT.

This clonotype was seen many times. The V and J genes are TRBV7-9 and TRBJ1-4; a weak D match, TRBD1 (5 bases). Germline CDR1 and CDR2: SEHNR and FQNEAQ (reference sequence). The CDR3 length is 14 residues. V was pared by 1 base and J by 2 bases, with 5 bases between. CDR3 bases: TGTGCCAGCAGCTTAGGACAGACTAATGAAAAACTGTTTTTT. Protein product: CASSLGQTNEKLFF.

The genes are TRBV9 and TRBJ2-1, with 8 nucleotides matching TRBD1. The CDR3 extends over 16 amino acids. Trimming cost V 2 bases and J 2 bases; bases outside gene matches: 6. Germline V gene sequence: CDR1 SGDLS, CDR2 YYNGEE. CDR3 loop: CASSVRTGLAYNEQFF. CDR3 nucleotide sequence: TGTGCCAGCAGCGTCCGGACAGGGTTAGCCTACAATGAGCAGTTCTTC.

This clonotype was seen repeatedly, ten times or more. CDR3 loop: CASSQGGLADIDTQYF. Here the CDR3 DNA reads TGCGCCAGCAGCCAAGGGGGGCTAGCGGATATAGATACGCAGTATTTT. The J gene is TRBJ2-3, the V gene TRBV5-1, with D maybe TRBD2 (7 bases). The CDR3 runs 16 residues. Germline V gene lookup returns CDR1 SGHRS and CDR2 YFSETQ. V lost 4 bases and J 5 bases, leaving 20 bases between the germline ends. The full variable domain, rest sourced from reference TRBV5-1 and TRBJ2-3, is KAGVTQTPRYLIKTRGQQVTLSCSPISGHRSVSWYQQTPGQGLQFLFEYFSETQRNKGNFPGRFSGRQFSNSRSEMNVSTLELGDSALYLCASSQGGLADIDTQYFGPGTRLTVL.

The sample holds many counts of this clonotype. The rearrangement uses TRBV29-1 and TRBJ2-6; D gene ambiguous. CDR3 length equals 12 residues. Trimming stripped 1 base from V and 4 bases from J, with 2 bases between. The germline gives CDR1 SQVTM, CDR2 ANQGSEA. CDR3 amino acids: CSVEAGANVLTF. The CDR3 region has the DNA TGCAGCGTTGAAGCCGGGGCCAACGTCCTGACTTTC. The entire variable domain, with the rest obtained from reference TRBV29-1 and TRBJ2-6, is as follows: SAVISQKPSRDICQRGTSLTIQCQVDSQVTMMFWYRQQPGQSLTLIATANQGSEATYESGFVIDKFPISRPNLTFSTLTVSNMSPEDSSIYLCSVEAGANVLTFGAGSRLTVL.

This clonotype was observed many times. The chain joins TRBV10-3 to TRBJ2-7, with D perhaps matching TRBD2 (8 bases). V shed 6 bases and J shed 2 bases, with 17 bases lying between them. This CDR3 contains 15 residues. Germline CDR1 and CDR2: ENHRY and SYGVKD. CDR3 nucleotide sequence: TGTGCCATCAGAAACCCAGGGGGACTAGCCTACGAGCAGTACTTC. Its protein is CAIRNPGGLAYEQYF.

This clonotype was seen at least ten times. The chain couples TRBV6-1 to TRBJ1-1; D ambiguous. Germline lookup yields CDR1 MNHNS and CDR2 SASEGT. V was cut by 1 base and J by 0 bases, with 6 bases left in between. The CDR3 loop spans 14 amino acids. The CDR3 loop is CASSEDFLNTEAFF. The CDR3, as DNA: TGTGCCAGCAGTGAAGACTTCCTGAACACTGAAGCTTTCTTT.

The chain employs TRBV29-1 and TRBJ2-7, with 12 bases that match TRBD2. J gave up 3 bases and V 4 bases, and 1 base lay outside the gene matches. Per the germline V gene, CDR1 is SQVTM and CDR2 is ANQGSEA. The CDR3 runs to 13 residues. CDR3 DNA sequence: TGCAGCGTTGGACTAGCGGGAGTCTACGAGCAGTACTTC. Residues: CSVGLAGVYEQYF.

By sample share, this clonotype is medium-sized. The rearrangement joins TRBV30 to TRBJ1-1; the match to TRBD1 covers 8 bases. With 6 bases clipped from V and 1 base from J, the junction kept 4 bases outside the gene matches. Germline V gene sequence: CDR1 GTSNPN, CDR2 SVGIG (reference sequence). The CDR3 length is 13 residues. CDR3 DNA: TGTGCCTGCGGGGGACAGGCGAACACTGAAGCTTTCTTT. This gives the protein CACGGQANTEAFF.